This section outlines one T cell receptor beta chain sequence together with its context. Its antigen is undetermined. For the second PCR, which ran for about 7 to 12 cycles, a sample-barcoded 5' primer and a J-beta primer mix were used. From the 5' RACE reads, TCRdb called clonotypes with MiXCR, one entry per CDR3 protein. The sample lists hundreds of thousands of distinct CDR3 sequences, less than 25% occurring once. The sample belongs to a study of blood T cells in healthy people across ages. Germline CDR1 MNHEY, CDR2 SVGAGI. This CDR3 comprises 12 residues. V was trimmed by 10 bases and J by 8 bases, leaving 15 bases between them. Overall study results and limits: Across the age range, TCR beta diversity per million T cells fell in a roughly linear way.

This sample also belongs to another study, concerning T cells of mothers and their children. That study adds: When the second PCR was run, its M1S primer added sample barcodes and 2-4 random nucleotides.

The receptor was derived from a boy aged 5-17 years in good health. The chain carries TRBV6-5 and TRBJ2-1; D gene uncertain. The sample taken for sequencing was blood. CDR3 in DNA: TGTGCCACCCAGACCTATCGATATGAGCAGTTCTTC. Protein sequence: CATQTYRYEQFF.